These T cell receptor beta chains were read from a single sample in a study of OX40 agonist ivuxolimab in advanced cancers. The repertoire was sequenced with immunoSEQ multiplex PCR; TCRdb's copy has only in-frame clones and lacks some. The sample shows some 40,000 clones, roughly 90% of them seen only once. Sequencing was performed on CD4+ or CD8+ T cells sorted from blood, taken in a trial of the OX40 agonist ivuxolimab. The receptors originated from an adult with an advanced solid tumor such as melanoma, head and neck, liver or kidney cancer. Each CDR3 is given without its conserved first and last residue. Each record gives: V gene, J gene, CDR3 length, CDR3 protein.

>TRBV23-1|TRBJ2-4|15
ASSQSNRGIAKNIQY
>TRBV4-1|TRBJ2-1|15
ASSQRTSGSPNNEQF
>TRBV7-9|TRBJ1-1|10
ASSPANTEAF
>TRBV7-6|TRBJ2-2|13
ASSLEARYTGELF
>TRBV10-3|TRBJ2-1|11
AITEGGPNEQF
>TRBV7-9|TRBJ2-7|11
ASSLTDTYEQY
>TRBV10-3|TRBJ2-5|12
AIRKAGGVETQY
>TRBV4-1|TRBJ1-6|13
ASSQVGFGNSPLH
>TRBV6-6|TRBJ2-1|11
ASSLGLYNEQF
>TRBV27|TRBJ2-7|12
ASSPSGLSYEQY
>TRBV6-5|TRBJ1-5|11
ASSWDSNQPQH
>TRBV28|TRBJ1-1|14
ASSLDVWGDNTEAF